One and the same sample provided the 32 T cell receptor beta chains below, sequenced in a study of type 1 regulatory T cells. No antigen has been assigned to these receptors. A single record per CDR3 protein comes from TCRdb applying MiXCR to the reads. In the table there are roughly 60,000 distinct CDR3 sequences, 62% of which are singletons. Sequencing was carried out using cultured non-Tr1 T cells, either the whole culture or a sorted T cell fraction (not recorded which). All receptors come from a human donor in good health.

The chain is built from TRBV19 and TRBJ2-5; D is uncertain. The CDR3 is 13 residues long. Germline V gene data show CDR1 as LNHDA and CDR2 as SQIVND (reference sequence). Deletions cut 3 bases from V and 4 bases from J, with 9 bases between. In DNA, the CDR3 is TGTGCCAGTAGTATCCAGGTGGCAGAGACCCAGTACTTC. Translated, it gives CASSIQVAETQYF.

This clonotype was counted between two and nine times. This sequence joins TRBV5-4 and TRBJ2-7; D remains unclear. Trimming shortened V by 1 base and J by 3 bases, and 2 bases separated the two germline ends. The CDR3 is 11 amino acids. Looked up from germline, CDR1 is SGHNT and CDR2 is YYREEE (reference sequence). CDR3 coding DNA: TGTGCCAGCAGCTTGAACTACGAGCAGTACTTC. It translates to CASSLNYEQYF.

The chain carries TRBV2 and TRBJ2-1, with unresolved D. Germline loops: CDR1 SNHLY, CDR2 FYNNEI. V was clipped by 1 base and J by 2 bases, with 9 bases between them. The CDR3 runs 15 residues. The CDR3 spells CASSEVKGPYNEQFF. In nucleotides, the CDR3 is TGTGCCAGCAGTGAAGTTAAAGGGCCCTACAATGAGCAGTTCTTC.

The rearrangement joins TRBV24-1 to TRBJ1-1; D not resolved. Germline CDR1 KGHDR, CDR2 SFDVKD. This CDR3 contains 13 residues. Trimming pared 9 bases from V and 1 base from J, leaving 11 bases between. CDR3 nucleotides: TGTGCCACCGCAAAACACGGGAACACTGAAGCTTTCTTT. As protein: CATAKHGNTEAFF.

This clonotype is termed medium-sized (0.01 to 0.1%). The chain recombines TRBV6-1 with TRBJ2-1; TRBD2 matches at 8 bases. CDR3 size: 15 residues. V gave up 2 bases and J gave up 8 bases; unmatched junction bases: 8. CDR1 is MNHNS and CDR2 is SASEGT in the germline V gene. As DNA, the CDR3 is TGTGCCAGCAGTGAAAGCTCTAGCGGGTCTCATGAGCAGTTCTTC. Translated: CASSESSSGSHEQFF.

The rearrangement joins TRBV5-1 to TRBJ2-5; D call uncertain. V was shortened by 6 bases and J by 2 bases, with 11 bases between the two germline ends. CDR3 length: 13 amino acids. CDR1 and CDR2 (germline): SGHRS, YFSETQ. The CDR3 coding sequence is TGCGCCAGCACTAGGGATCGGCAAGAGACCCAGTACTTC. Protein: CASTRDRQETQYF.

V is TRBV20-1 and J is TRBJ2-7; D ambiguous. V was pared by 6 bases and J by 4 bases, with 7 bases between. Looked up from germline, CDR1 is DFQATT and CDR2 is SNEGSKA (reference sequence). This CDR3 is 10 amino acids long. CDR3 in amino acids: CSAERYEQYF. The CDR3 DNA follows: TGCAGTGCAGAAAGATACGAGCAGTACTTC.

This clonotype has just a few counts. CDR3 DNA sequence: TGTGCCAGCAGGCTGACTAGCGGGAGGGCTCAGCAGTACTTC. It is translated as CASRLTSGRAQQYF. The chain combines TRBV2 with TRBJ2-7, with 14 bases lining up with TRBD2. The CDR3 totals 14 residues. CDR1 is SNHLY, CDR2 FYNNEI, per germline. The V and J ends lost 6 bases and 8 bases, in that order; junction bases with no gene match: 6.

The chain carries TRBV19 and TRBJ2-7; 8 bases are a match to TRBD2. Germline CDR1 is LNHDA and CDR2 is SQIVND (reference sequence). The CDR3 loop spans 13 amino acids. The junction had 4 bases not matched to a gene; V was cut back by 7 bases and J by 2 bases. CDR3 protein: CASKNGRAYEQYF. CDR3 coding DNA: TGTGCCAGTAAGAACGGGAGGGCCTACGAGCAGTACTTC.

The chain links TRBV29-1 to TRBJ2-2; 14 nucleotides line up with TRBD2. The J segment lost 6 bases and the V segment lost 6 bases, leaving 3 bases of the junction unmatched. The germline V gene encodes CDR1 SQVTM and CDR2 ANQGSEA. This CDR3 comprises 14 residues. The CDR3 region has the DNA TGCAGCGTCCTGGGACTAGCGGGAGCCGGGGAGCTGTTTTTT. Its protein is CSVLGLAGAGELFF.

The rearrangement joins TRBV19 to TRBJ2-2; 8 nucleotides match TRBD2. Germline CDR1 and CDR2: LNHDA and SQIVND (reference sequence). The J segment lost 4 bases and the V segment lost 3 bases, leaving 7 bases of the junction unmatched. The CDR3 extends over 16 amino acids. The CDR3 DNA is TGTGCCAGTAGTATCTCTGGCGGGAGGAGCACCGGGGAGCTGTTTTTT. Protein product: CASSISGGRSTGELFF.

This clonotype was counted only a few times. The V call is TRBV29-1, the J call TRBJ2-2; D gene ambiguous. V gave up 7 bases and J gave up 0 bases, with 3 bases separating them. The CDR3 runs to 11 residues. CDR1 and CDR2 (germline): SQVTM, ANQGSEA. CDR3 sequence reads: CSGANTGELFF. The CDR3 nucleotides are TGCAGCGGAGCGAACACCGGGGAGCTGTTTTTT.

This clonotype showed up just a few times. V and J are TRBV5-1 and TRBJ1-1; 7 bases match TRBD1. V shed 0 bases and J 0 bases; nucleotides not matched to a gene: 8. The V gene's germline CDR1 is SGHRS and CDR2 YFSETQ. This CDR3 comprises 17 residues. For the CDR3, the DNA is TGCGCCAGCAGCTTGGGTGGACAGGTTACCTTGAACACTGAAGCTTTCTTT. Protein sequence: CASSLGGQVTLNTEAFF. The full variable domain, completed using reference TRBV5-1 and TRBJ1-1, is KAGVTQTPRYLIKTRGQQVTLSCSPISGHRSVSWYQQTPGQGLQFLFEYFSETQRNKGNFPGRFSGRQFSNSRSEMNVSTLELGDSALYLCASSLGGQVTLNTEAFFGQGTRLTVV.

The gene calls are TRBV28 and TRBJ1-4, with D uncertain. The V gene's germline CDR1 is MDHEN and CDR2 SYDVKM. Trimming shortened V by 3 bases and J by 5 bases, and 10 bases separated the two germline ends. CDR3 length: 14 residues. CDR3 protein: CASSFWGSNEKLFF. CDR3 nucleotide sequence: TGTGCCAGCAGTTTTTGGGGTTCCAATGAAAAACTGTTTTTT. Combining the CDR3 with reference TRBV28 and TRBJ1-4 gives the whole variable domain DVKVTQSSRYLVKRTGEKVFLECVQDMDHENMFWYRQDPGLGLRLIYFSYDVKMKEKGDIPEGYSVSREKKERFSLILESASTNQTSMYLCASSFWGSNEKLFFGSGTQLSVL.

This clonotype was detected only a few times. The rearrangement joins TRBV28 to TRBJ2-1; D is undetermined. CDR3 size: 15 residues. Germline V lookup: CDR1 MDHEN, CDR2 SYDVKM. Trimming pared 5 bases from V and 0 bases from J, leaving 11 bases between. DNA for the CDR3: TGTGCCAGCAGTCCCTCCCCTCGCTCCTACAATGAGCAGTTCTTC. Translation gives CASSPSPRSYNEQFF.

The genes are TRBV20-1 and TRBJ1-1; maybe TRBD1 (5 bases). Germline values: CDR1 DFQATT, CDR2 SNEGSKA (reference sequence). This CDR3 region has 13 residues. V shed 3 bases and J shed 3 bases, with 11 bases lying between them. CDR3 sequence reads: CSARGRGDTEAFF. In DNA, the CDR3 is TGCAGTGCTAGGGGTAGAGGGGACACTGAAGCTTTCTTT.

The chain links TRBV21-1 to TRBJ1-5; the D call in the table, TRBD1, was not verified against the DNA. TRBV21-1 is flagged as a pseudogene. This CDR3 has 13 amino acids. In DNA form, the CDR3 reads TGTGCCAGCAGAAGACAGGGTTCTCAGCCCCAGCATTTT. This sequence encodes CASRRQGSQPQHF.

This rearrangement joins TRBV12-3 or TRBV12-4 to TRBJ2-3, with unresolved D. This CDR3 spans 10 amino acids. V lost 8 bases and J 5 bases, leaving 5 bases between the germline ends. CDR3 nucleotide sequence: TGTGCCAGCGGACGAGATACGCAGTATTTT. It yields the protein CASGRDTQYF.

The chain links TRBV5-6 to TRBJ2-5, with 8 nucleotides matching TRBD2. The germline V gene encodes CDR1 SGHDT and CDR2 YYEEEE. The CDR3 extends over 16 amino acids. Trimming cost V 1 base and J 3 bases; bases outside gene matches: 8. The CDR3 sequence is CASSLRIAGPEETQYF. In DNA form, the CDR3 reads TGTGCCAGCAGCTTGAGAATAGCGGGACCGGAAGAGACCCAGTACTTC. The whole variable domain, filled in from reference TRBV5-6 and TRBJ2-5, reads DAGVTQSPTHLIKTRGQQVTLRCSPKSGHDTVSWYQQALGQGPQFIFQYYEEEERQRGNFPDRFSGHQFPNYSSELNVNALLLGDSALYLCASSLRIAGPEETQYFGPGTRLLVL.

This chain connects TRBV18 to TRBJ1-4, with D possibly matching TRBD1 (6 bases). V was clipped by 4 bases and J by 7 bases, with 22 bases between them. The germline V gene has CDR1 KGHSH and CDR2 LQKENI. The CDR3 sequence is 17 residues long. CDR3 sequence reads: CASSRPVKQTGSEKLFF. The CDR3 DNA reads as TGTGCCAGCTCACGACCCGTAAAGCAGACAGGTTCTGAAAAACTGTTTTTT.

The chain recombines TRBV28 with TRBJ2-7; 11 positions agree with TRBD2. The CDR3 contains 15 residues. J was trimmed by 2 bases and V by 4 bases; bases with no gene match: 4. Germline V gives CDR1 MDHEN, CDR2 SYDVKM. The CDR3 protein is CASSSGTSGTYEQYF. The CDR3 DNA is TGTGCCAGCAGTTCCGGGACTAGCGGAACCTACGAGCAGTACTTC.

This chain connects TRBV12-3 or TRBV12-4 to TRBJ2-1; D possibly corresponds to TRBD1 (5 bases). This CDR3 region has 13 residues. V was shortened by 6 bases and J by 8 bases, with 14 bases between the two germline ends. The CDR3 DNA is TGTGCCAGCAGAGTGACAGTAAACTATGAGCAGTTCTTC. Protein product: CASRVTVNYEQFF.

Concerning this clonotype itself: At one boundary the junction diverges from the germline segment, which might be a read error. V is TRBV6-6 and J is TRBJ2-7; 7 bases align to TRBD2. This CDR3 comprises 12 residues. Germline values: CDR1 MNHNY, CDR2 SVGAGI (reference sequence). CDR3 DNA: TGCGGTACGGGGAGGGATGGAGGGGAGCAGTACTTC. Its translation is CGTGRDGGEQYF.

The CDR3 region has the DNA TGTGCCAGCTCTTCCGGGACAGACCTCTCGGGAGCTTTCTTT. It codes for CASSSGTDLSGAFF. V usage is TRBV18 and J usage is TRBJ1-1; 7 bases align to TRBD1. This CDR3 spans 14 amino acids. J gave up 10 bases and V 6 bases, and 14 bases lay outside the gene matches. Per the germline V gene, CDR1 is KGHSH and CDR2 is LQKENI.

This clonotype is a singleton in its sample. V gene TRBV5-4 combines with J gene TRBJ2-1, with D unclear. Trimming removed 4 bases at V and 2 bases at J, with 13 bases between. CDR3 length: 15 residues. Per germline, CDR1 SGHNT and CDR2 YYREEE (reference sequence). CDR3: CASSIDWPAYNEQFF. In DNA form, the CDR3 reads TGTGCCAGCAGCATTGACTGGCCCGCCTACAATGAGCAGTTCTTC.

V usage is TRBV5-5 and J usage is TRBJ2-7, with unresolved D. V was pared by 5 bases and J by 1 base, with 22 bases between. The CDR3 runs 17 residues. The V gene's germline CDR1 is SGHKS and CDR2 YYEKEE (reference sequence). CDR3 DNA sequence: TGTGCCAGCAGGAAAGCCGCCGGATCGCTAGGTTCCTACGAGCAGTACTTC. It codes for CASRKAAGSLGSYEQYF.

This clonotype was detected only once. This CDR3 reads CATSPRYWERSTDTQYF. CDR3 DNA: TGTGCCACCAGCCCCCGATACTGGGAGCGAAGCACAGATACGCAGTATTTT. The chain couples TRBV15 to TRBJ2-3, with D maybe TRBD2 (5 bases). V lost 5 bases and J lost 0, with 18 bases in between. This CDR3 is 17 amino acids long. CDR1 LNHNV and CDR2 YYDKDF come from the germline V gene (reference sequence).

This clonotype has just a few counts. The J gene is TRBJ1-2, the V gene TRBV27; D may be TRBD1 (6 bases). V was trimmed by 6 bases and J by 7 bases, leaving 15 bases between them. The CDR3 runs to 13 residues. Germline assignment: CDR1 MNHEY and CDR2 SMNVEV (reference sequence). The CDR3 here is CASSPGGGLGYTF. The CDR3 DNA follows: TGTGCCAGCAGCCCCGGCGGGGGGCTTGGCTACACCTTC.

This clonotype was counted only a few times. The CDR3 region is CASTPRGDKTYGYTF. The CDR3 nucleotides read TGTGCCAGCACCCCAAGGGGGGACAAGACCTATGGCTACACCTTC. V gene TRBV6-1 combines with J gene TRBJ1-2, with D maybe TRBD1 (6 bases). The V gene lost 7 bases and the J gene lost 4 bases, with 19 bases spanning the gap. Germline loops: CDR1 MNHNS, CDR2 SASEGT. The CDR3 is 15 amino acids.

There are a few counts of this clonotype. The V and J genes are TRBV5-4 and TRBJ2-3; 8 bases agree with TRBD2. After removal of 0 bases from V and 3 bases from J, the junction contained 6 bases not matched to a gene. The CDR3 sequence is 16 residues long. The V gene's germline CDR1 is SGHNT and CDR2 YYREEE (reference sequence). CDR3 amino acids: CASSLEPGGNTDTQYF. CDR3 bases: TGTGCCAGCAGCTTGGAGCCGGGAGGGAATACAGATACGCAGTATTTT.

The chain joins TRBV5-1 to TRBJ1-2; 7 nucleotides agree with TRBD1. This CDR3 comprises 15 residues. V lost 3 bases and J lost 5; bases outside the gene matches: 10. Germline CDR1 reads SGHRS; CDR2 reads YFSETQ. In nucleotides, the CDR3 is TGCGCCAGCAGCTACAGACAGGGCGCGGATTATGGCTACACCTTC. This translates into CASSYRQGADYGYTF.

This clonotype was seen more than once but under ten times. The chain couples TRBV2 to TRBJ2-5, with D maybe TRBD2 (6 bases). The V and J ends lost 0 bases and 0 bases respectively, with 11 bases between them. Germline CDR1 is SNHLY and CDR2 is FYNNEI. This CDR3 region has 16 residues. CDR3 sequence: CASSEALRGNQETQYF. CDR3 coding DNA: TGTGCCAGCAGTGAAGCGCTTCGGGGGAACCAAGAGACCCAGTACTTC. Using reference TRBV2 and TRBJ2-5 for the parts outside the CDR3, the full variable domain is EPEVTQTPSHQVTQMGQEVILRCVPISNHLYFYWYRQILGQKVEFLVSFYNNEISEKSEIFDDQFSVERPDGSNFTLKIRSTKLEDSAMYFCASSEALRGNQETQYFGPGTRLLVL.